A single sample is the source of the 17 T cell receptor beta chains below, sequenced in a study of cytomegalovirus exposure and HLA in healthy donors. Sequenced by immunoSEQ multiplex PCR; TCRdb stores in-frame clones only, minus some. The sample holds 150,000 to 180,000 clones, about 86% seen once. Material for sequencing was PBMCs. The receptor source for this set is a human donor in good health.

This rearrangement joins TRBV7-8 to TRBJ2-7; D remains unclear. The CDR3 is 14 amino acids. The V gene's germline CDR1 is SGHVS and CDR2 FQNEAQ. V dropped 1 base and J dropped 2 bases, with 9 bases sitting between them. The CDR3 DNA follows: TGTGCCAGCAGCTTAGGAGGCAGCACCTACGAGCAGTACTTC. This encodes CASSLGGSTYEQYF. The variable domain in full, completed from reference TRBV7-8 and TRBJ2-7, reads GAGVSQSPRYKVAKRGQDVALRCDPISGHVSLFWYQQALGQGPEFLTYFQNEAQLDKSGLPSDRFFAERPEGSVSTLKIQRTQQEDSAVYLCASSLGGSTYEQYFGPGTRLTVT.

The V gene is TRBV5-1, the J gene TRBJ2-1; D possibly corresponds to TRBD1 (5 bases). CDR3 size: 14 residues. Germline CDR1 and CDR2: SGHRS and YFSETQ. V shed 3 bases and J shed 6 bases, with 13 bases lying between them. The CDR3 bases are TGCGCCAGCAGCTCTACAGGACCCTTCAATGAGCAGTTCTTC. It encodes CASSSTGPFNEQFF. Complete variable domain (other parts from reference TRBV5-1 and TRBJ2-1): KAGVTQTPRYLIKTRGQQVTLSCSPISGHRSVSWYQQTPGQGLQFLFEYFSETQRNKGNFPGRFSGRQFSNSRSEMNVSTLELGDSALYLCASSSTGPFNEQFFGPGTRLTVL.

The sample holds a few counts of this clone. The chain employs TRBV2 and TRBJ1-2; the D is unclear. The CDR3 consists of 12 residues. Germline V gene data show CDR1 as SNHLY and CDR2 as FYNNEI. Trimming stripped 5 bases from V and 8 bases from J, with 12 bases between. The CDR3 loop reads CASSSGLGGYTF. In DNA form, the CDR3 reads TGTGCCAGCAGTTCGGGGTTAGGCGGCTACACCTTC.

This rearrangement joins TRBV7-9 to TRBJ2-3; D perhaps matches TRBD2 (6 bases). This CDR3 has 13 amino acids. V was clipped by 5 bases and J by 6 bases, with 12 bases between them. Germline CDR1 reads SEHNR; CDR2 reads FQNEAQ (reference sequence). CDR3 loop: CASSGAGLDTQYF. The CDR3 DNA reads TGTGCCAGCAGCGGGGCGGGATTGGATACGCAGTATTTT.

V usage is TRBV19 and J usage is TRBJ2-5, with 10 bases aligning to TRBD2. Losses at the gene ends were 3 bases for V and 4 bases for J; bases not matched to a gene: 8. CDR3 length equals 16 residues. In germline, CDR1 is LNHDA, CDR2 SQIVND (reference sequence). The CDR3 sequence is CASSIRSSGGTETQYF. The CDR3 DNA follows: TGTGCCAGTAGTATCCGCAGTAGCGGGGGGACAGAGACCCAGTACTTC.

V and J are TRBV30 and TRBJ1-1, with unresolved D. The germline CDR1 and CDR2 sequences are GTSNPN and SVGIG (reference sequence). V gave up 2 bases and J gave up 0 bases, with 4 bases separating them. The CDR3 runs to 12 residues. CDR3 sequence: CAWSQLNTEAFF. The CDR3 DNA is TGTGCCTGGAGTCAGTTGAACACTGAAGCTTTCTTT.

The CDR3 DNA follows: TGTGCCAGCAGCCTGGGACAGGCTCGCGGGCAGTACTTC. This gives the protein CASSLGQARGQYF. The chain uses TRBV5-6 and TRBJ2-7; 8 positions match TRBD1. J lost 9 bases, V lost 4 bases, and 9 bases had no gene match. Per germline, CDR1 SGHDT and CDR2 YYEEEE. The length of the CDR3 is 13 residues.

The chain recombines TRBV14 with TRBJ1-1; D unresolved. The V gene lost 7 bases and the J gene lost 1 base, with 13 bases spanning the gap. The CDR3 covers 14 residues. Per the germline V gene, CDR1 is SGHDN and CDR2 is FVKESK. The CDR3 reads CASTYLNRNTEAFF. Written as DNA, the CDR3 is TGTGCCAGCACGTACCTTAACAGGAACACTGAAGCTTTCTTT.

The rearrangement uses TRBV6-6 and TRBJ2-4; 10 bases fit TRBD1. CDR1 and CDR2 (germline): MNHNY, SVGAGI (reference sequence). Germline trimming cut 5 bases from V and 8 bases from J; bases unmatched to any gene: 6. The CDR3 contains 14 residues. The CDR3 DNA follows: TGTGCCAGCAGTCTTCGGACAGGGGGAGACATTCAGTACTTC. Amino acids: CASSLRTGGDIQYF.

The chain employs TRBV5-6 and TRBJ1-2; TRBD1 might be the D (6 bases). This CDR3 has 15 residues. Trimming took 1 base from V and 5 from J, leaving 15 bases between them. From germline, CDR1 is SGHDT and CDR2 YYEEEE. For the CDR3, the DNA is TGTGCCAGCAGCTTGACAGGGCCGGTAGGTTATGGCTACACCTTC. Amino acids: CASSLTGPVGYGYTF.

This chain connects TRBV4-2 to TRBJ2-1, with 14 bases fitting TRBD2. The CDR3 runs to 15 residues. The germline gives CDR1 LGHNA, CDR2 YNFKEQ. The V segment lost 4 bases and the J segment 6 bases; nucleotides outside the gene matches: 2. The CDR3 is CASSLGTSGGNEQFF. The CDR3 DNA is TGTGCCAGCAGCCTTGGGACTAGCGGGGGCAATGAGCAGTTCTTC.

The chain carries TRBV14 and TRBJ2-7, with 8 bases lining up with TRBD2. The V and J ends lost 5 bases and 3 bases, in that order; junction bases with no gene match: 9. CDR3 length equals 15 residues. Germline loops: CDR1 SGHDN, CDR2 FVKESK. The CDR3 loop is CASSYGLAPHYEQYF. The CDR3 DNA reads as TGTGCCAGCAGCTACGGACTAGCTCCTCACTACGAGCAGTACTTC. Full variable domain (remainder filled in from reference TRBV14 and TRBJ2-7): EAGVTQFPSHSVIEKGQTVTLRCDPISGHDNLYWYRRVMGKEIKFLLHFVKESKQDESGMPNNRFLAERTGGTYSTLKVQPAELEDSGVYFCASSYGLAPHYEQYFGPGTRLTVT.

The chain uses TRBV5-1 and TRBJ2-1; TRBD2 aligns across 9 bases. This CDR3 comprises 14 residues. Germline V CDR1 and CDR2: SGHRS, YFSETQ. The V and J ends lost 7 bases and 2 bases, in that order; junction bases with no gene match: 4. The CDR3 DNA sequence: TGCGCCAGCTCGACTAGCGGAGCCTACAATGAGCAGTTCTTC. Protein: CASSTSGAYNEQFF. Full variable domain (outside the CDR3, taken from reference TRBV5-1 and TRBJ2-1): KAGVTQTPRYLIKTRGQQVTLSCSPISGHRSVSWYQQTPGQGLQFLFEYFSETQRNKGNFPGRFSGRQFSNSRSEMNVSTLELGDSALYLCASSTSGAYNEQFFGPGTRLTVL.

The gene calls are TRBV29-1 and TRBJ2-4; D is unresolved. The germline gives CDR1 SQVTM, CDR2 ANQGSEA. The CDR3 loop spans 15 amino acids. V shed 1 base and J shed 0 bases, with 10 bases lying between them. The CDR3, as DNA: TGCAGCGTTGAAGGCGTCCCCTTAGCCAAAAACATTCAGTACTTC. Translation gives CSVEGVPLAKNIQYF.

The rearrangement links TRBV19 to TRBJ2-2; possibly TRBD1 for D (6 bases). This CDR3 spans 15 amino acids. Germline V gene sequence: CDR1 LNHDA, CDR2 SQIVND (reference sequence). Trimming took 4 bases from V and 8 from J, leaving 17 bases between them. Written as DNA, the CDR3 is TGTGCCAGTAGTACCCGGACAGTGGATAGGGGGGAGCTGTTTTTT. Translating it yields CASSTRTVDRGELFF. Complete variable domain (other parts from reference TRBV19 and TRBJ2-2): DGGITQSPKYLFRKEGQNVTLSCEQNLNHDAMYWYRQDPGQGLRLIYYSQIVNDFQKGDIAEGYSVSREKKESFPLTVTSAQKNPTAFYLCASSTRTVDRGELFFGEGSRLTVL.

The chain has TRBV2 and TRBJ2-7; possible D gene TRBD2, 5 bases. Trimming shortened V by 2 bases and J by 3 bases, and 17 bases separated the two germline ends. The V gene's germline CDR1 is SNHLY and CDR2 FYNNEI. The CDR3 is 16 amino acids. CDR3 region: CASSETWVALIYEQYF. CDR3 coding DNA: TGTGCCAGCAGTGAAACCTGGGTAGCGCTCATCTACGAGCAGTACTTC.

A word on this clone: A read error may account for a junction end that differs from germline. The chain employs TRBV7-7 and TRBJ2-2, with TRBD1 matching over 8 bases. The CDR3 consists of 16 residues. CDR1 is SSHAT and CDR2 is FNYEAQ in the germline V gene (reference sequence). The CDR3 coding sequence is TGTGCTAGCAGCTTAATCGAAGGACAGGGCACCGGGGAGCTGTTTTTT. It yields the protein CASSLIEGQGTGELFF.